This TCR beta chain originates from a study of blood T cells in healthy people across ages. Sample-barcoded 5' priming and a J-beta primer mix drove a second PCR of roughly 7 to 11 cycles. TCRdb ran MiXCR on the 5' RACE reads and lists one entry per CDR3 protein. The table shows around 1.5 million distinct CDR3 sequences, with around two fifths occurring only once. This clonotype has just a few counts. The V gene's germline CDR1 is DFQATT and CDR2 SNEGSKA (reference sequence). The V and J ends lost 0 bases and 3 bases respectively, with 15 bases between them. The CDR3 runs 15 residues. This chain links TRBV20-1 with TRBJ2-7, with D uncertain. The sequence was obtained from a woman younger than 30 in good health. The specimen was blood. DNA for the CDR3: TGCAGTGCTAGAGACCCAGTGGGGTTCCACTACGAGCAGTACTTC. Residues: CSARDPVGFHYEQYF.